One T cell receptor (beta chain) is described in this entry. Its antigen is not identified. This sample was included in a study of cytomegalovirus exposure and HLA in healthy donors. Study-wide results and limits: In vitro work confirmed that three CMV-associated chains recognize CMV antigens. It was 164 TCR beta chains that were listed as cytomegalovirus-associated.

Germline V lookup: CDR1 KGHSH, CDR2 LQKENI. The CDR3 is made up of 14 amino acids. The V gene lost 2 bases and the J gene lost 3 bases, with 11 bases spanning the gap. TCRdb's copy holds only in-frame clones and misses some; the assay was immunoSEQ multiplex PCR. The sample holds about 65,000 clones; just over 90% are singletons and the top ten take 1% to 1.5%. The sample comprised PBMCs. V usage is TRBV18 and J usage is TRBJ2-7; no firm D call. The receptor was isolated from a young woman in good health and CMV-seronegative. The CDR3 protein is CASSPSGFLYEQYF. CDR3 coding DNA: TGTGCCAGCTCACCATCAGGATTCCTCTACGAGCAGTACTTC.